What follows is one TCR beta chain and its context. Only in-frame clones appear in the TCRdb table, and some are missing; sequencing was by immunoSEQ multiplex PCR. The profile shows 150,000 to 200,000 clones, about 80% of them singletons. The sample originates from a study of cytotoxic CD8 clonotypes in ibrutinib-treated CLL. Germline CDR1 is GTSNPN and CDR2 is SVGIG (reference sequence). V was clipped by 0 bases and J by 0 bases, with 12 bases between them. This CDR3 comprises 16 residues. The receptor was isolated from a human donor with chronic lymphocytic leukemia. The chain has TRBV30 and TRBJ1-3; no reliable D call. The sequencing used PBMCs, collected after 24 months of ibrutinib treatment. The CDR3 spells CAWSVFHGPSGNTIYF. The CDR3 bases are TGTGCCTGGAGTGTTTTCCACGGTCCCTCTGGAAACACCATATATTTT.